This entry lists 6 T cell receptor delta chains sequenced from one sample in a study of human gamma delta and Vdelta1 T cells. TCRdb re-analyzed the PCR reads via CATT. Here the sample spans over 5,500 delta-chain clones, roughly a tenth being singletons. Sequenced material: naive CD27+ Vdelta1 gamma-delta T cells from blood. The receptors stem from a human donor in good health.

Comments on this clone: A junction boundary mismatches the germline segment, possibly from a read error. The gene calls are TRDV1 and TRDJ1; TRDD3 agrees at 12 bases. CDR3 length: 24 amino acids. Per the germline V gene, CDR1 is TSWWSYY and CDR2 is QGS. Here the CDR3 reads CALGAKWTAYSATGGYRYTDKPIF. In DNA form, the CDR3 reads TGTGCTCTTGGGGCCAAATGGACGGCGTATTCGGCTACTGGGGGATACCGGTACACCGATAAACCCATCTTT.

With respect to this clone: This could be a read error, since a much larger clone is one nucleotide away. Additional DNA sequences in this sample encode the identical CDR3. The chain joins TRDV1 to TRDJ1; TRDD3 matches at 12 bases. This CDR3 has 23 residues. Germline V gene data show CDR1 as TSWWSYY and CDR2 as QGS. V lost 1 base and J lost 5; bases outside the gene matches: 26. DNA of the CDR3: TGTGCTCTTGGGGAACGCCCTCCTTACAGTCCCTTTACTGGGGGATACCGGGCTGATAAACTCATCTTT. Translation gives CALGERPPYSPFTGGYRADKLIF.

This clone was seen ten or more times. The genes are TRDV1 and TRDJ1, with D perhaps matching TRDD3 (6 bases). The CDR3 covers 18 residues. CDR1 is TSWWSYY and CDR2 is QGS in the germline V gene. With 2 bases removed from V and 3 bases from J, the gap between germline ends came to 22 bases. CDR3 in amino acids: CALGEVQLRGGRSDKLIF. The CDR3 nucleotides read TGTGCTCTTGGGGAAGTCCAACTACGGGGGGGGAGATCCGATAAACTCATCTTT.

Of note for this clone: A far larger clone lies a single base away; this is likely a read error. The genes are TRDV1 and TRDJ1; TRDD3 is a possible D gene (10 bases). V was clipped by 5 bases and J by 4 bases, with 29 bases between them. Per germline, CDR1 TSWWSYY and CDR2 QGS. The CDR3 is 19 amino acids. CDR3 sequence reads: CALGSLPTRTGGLGDKLIF. As DNA, the CDR3 is TGTGCTCTTGGGAGCCTTCCTACACGTACTGGGGGATTAGGCGATAAACTCATCTTT.

The J gene is TRDJ1, the V gene TRDV2, with TRDD3 matching over 10 bases. Losses at the gene ends were 5 bases for V and 4 bases for J; bases not matched to a gene: 9. CDR1 is GEAIGNYY and CDR2 is EKD in the germline V gene. The CDR3 contains 15 residues. The CDR3 DNA sequence: TGTGCCTGTGCCAGTACTGGGGGATTAGGCGATAAACTCATCTTT. This translates into CACASTGGLGDKLIF.

For this clone: It is likely a read error: a sequence one base away is far more abundant. The genes are TRDV1 and TRDJ1; TRDD3 matches at 8 bases. The V gene end was trimmed by 2 bases and the J gene end by 0 bases; junction bases not matched to a gene: 35. Germline V gene lookup returns CDR1 TSWWSYY and CDR2 QGS. This CDR3 has 26 amino acids. CDR3 residues: CALGELGPEPRDTRFGPLRNTDKLIF. CDR3 DNA sequence: TGTGCTCTTGGGGAATTGGGGCCCGAGCCGAGGGATACGCGGTTCGGCCCGTTACGGAACACCGATAAACTCATCTTT.